This entry lists 10 T cell receptor beta chains sequenced from one sample in a study of blood T cell repertoires in COVID-19. Some clones are missing from TCRdb's copy, which holds only in-frame ones; the method was immunoSEQ multiplex PCR. The sample lists about 150,000 clones; more than 70% were seen once. The sample was peripheral blood. The source of these receptors is a woman in her forties or fifties with acute or convalescent COVID-19.

This chain uses TRBV11-3 with TRBJ2-1; maybe TRBD2 (5 bases). Looked up from germline, CDR1 is SGHNT and CDR2 is YENEEA. The V end lost 5 bases, the J end lost 0 bases, and 11 bases lay between the germline ends. The CDR3 runs to 15 residues. In DNA, the CDR3 is TGTGCCAGCAGCCTCGGGGAAAGCTCCTACAATGAGCAGTTCTTC. This translates into CASSLGESSYNEQFF.

Note on this clone: At one of its ends the junction is not consistent with the germline gene, which may arise from a read error. V and J are TRBV30 and TRBJ2-7; 15 bases align to TRBD2. The CDR3 contains 13 residues. The germline V gene encodes CDR1 GTSNPN and CDR2 SVGIG (reference sequence). The DNA of the CDR3 is TGTGCCTGGAGTCGGACTAGCGGGGGGGAAAAGAACTTC. Translating it yields CAWSRTSGGEKNF.

The chain is built from TRBV30 and TRBJ1-6, with no clear D. V lost 0 bases to trimming and J lost 6 bases, with 18 bases between them. Germline values: CDR1 GTSNPN, CDR2 SVGIG (reference sequence). The CDR3 contains 17 residues. The CDR3 sequence is CAWSVRPGVQLNSPLHF. The CDR3, as DNA: TGTGCCTGGAGTGTCCGGCCCGGGGTCCAGCTTAATTCACCCCTCCACTTT.

V and J are TRBV18 and TRBJ1-2; tentatively, D is TRBD1 (5 bases). Germline V gives CDR1 KGHSH, CDR2 LQKENI. V was trimmed by 3 bases and J by 1 base, leaving 18 bases between them. The CDR3 consists of 17 residues. CDR3 bases: TGTGCCAGCTCACCCGGACATCCCGGGGGATTTAACTATGGCTACACCTTC. Translation gives CASSPGHPGGFNYGYTF.

This clone was picked up a small number of times. V gene TRBV5-1 combines with J gene TRBJ1-3; weak D call: TRBD1 (5 bases). Trimming took off 4 bases at V and 0 bases at J, with 11 bases between the two ends. The CDR3 is made up of 15 amino acids. Germline V CDR1 and CDR2: SGHRS, YFSETQ. CDR3 bases: TGCGCCAGCAGCGTAGGGGCCTCCTCTGGAAACACCATATATTTT. This gives the protein CASSVGASSGNTIYF.

The chain combines TRBV7-2 with TRBJ1-2; possible D gene TRBD1, 5 bases. Germline CDR1 reads SGHTA; CDR2 reads FQGNSA. The CDR3 is 13 residues long. Trimming cost V 5 bases and J 5 bases, with 12 bases left between them. The CDR3 is CASSPIQGYGYTF. The CDR3 nucleotides read TGTGCCAGCAGCCCGATCCAGGGTTATGGCTACACCTTC.

The CDR3 loop is CASIPGTGLAAFF. Written as DNA, the CDR3 is TGTGCCAGCATTCCCGGGACAGGGTTAGCTGCTTTCTTT. This chain connects TRBV2 to TRBJ1-1; 9 bases are shared with TRBD1. The CDR3 totals 13 residues. V dropped 7 bases and J dropped 11; count of bases not matched to a gene: 11. Germline V gene lookup returns CDR1 SNHLY and CDR2 FYNNEI. The full variable domain, in which reference TRBV2 and TRBJ1-1 provide the parts outside the CDR3, is EPEVTQTPSHQVTQMGQEVILRCVPISNHLYFYWYRQILGQKVEFLVSFYNNEISEKSEIFDDQFSVERPDGSNFTLKIRSTKLEDSAMYFCASIPGTGLAAFFGQGTRLTVV.

This clone was seen a handful of times. V usage is TRBV7-2 and J usage is TRBJ1-5; D possibly corresponds to TRBD1 (5 bases). This CDR3 contains 15 residues. Germline assignment: CDR1 SGHTA and CDR2 FQGNSA. V was cut by 6 bases and J by 3 bases, with 15 bases left in between. CDR3 DNA: TGTGCCAGCAGGATGACGGAGGGGAACAATCAGCCCCAGCATTTT. Protein: CASRMTEGNNQPQHF.

This clone has only a few counts. V is TRBV10-3 and J is TRBJ2-7; D is possibly TRBD1 (5 bases). Germline V CDR1 and CDR2: ENHRY, SYGVKD. This CDR3 region has 13 residues. With 3 bases removed from V and 6 bases from J, the gap between germline ends came to 12 bases. CDR3 DNA: TGTGCCATCAGTGATGGGGCACGCGGCGAGCAGTACTTC. Translating it yields CAISDGARGEQYF.

The genes are TRBV30 and TRBJ2-5; maybe TRBD1 (6 bases). Per the germline V gene, CDR1 is GTSNPN and CDR2 is SVGIG (reference sequence). Trimming shortened V by 0 bases and J by 4 bases, and 18 bases separated the two germline ends. This CDR3 has 16 residues. In DNA form, the CDR3 reads TGTGCCTGGAGTGTACGGTTCCCCACAGGGCGAGAGACCCAGTACTTC. This encodes CAWSVRFPTGRETQYF.